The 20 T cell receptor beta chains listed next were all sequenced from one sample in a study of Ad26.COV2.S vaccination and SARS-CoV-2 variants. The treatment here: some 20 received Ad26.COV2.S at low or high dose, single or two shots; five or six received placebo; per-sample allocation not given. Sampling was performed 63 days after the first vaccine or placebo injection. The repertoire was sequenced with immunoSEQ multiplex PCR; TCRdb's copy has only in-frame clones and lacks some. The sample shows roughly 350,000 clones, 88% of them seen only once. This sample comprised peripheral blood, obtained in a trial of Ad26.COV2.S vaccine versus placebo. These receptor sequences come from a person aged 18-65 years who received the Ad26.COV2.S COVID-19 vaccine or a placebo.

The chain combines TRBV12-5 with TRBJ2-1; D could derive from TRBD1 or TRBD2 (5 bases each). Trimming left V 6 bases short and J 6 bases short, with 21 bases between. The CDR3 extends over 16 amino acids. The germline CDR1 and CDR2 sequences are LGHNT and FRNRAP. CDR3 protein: CASGRGLGVVSNEQFF. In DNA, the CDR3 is TGTGCTAGTGGCCGAGGTCTGGGGGTCGTTAGCAATGAGCAGTTCTTC.

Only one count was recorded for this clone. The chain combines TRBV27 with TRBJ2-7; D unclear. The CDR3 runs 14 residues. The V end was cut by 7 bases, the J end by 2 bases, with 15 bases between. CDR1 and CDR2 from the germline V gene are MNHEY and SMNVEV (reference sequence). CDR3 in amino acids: CASTLLPRTYEQYF. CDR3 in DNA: TGTGCCAGCACCCTACTCCCTAGAACCTACGAGCAGTACTTC.

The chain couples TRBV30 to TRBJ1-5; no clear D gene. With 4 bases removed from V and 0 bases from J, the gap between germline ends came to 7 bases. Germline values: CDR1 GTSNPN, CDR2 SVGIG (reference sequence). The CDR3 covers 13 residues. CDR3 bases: TGTGCCTGGACAGACAATAGCAATCAGCCCCAGCATTTT. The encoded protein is CAWTDNSNQPQHF.

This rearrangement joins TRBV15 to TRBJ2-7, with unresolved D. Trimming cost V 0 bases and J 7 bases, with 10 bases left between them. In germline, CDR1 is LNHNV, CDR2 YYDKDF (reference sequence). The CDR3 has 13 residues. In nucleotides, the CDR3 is TGTGCCACCAGCAGAGATAAGATGGGGGAGCAGTACTTC. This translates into CATSRDKMGEQYF.

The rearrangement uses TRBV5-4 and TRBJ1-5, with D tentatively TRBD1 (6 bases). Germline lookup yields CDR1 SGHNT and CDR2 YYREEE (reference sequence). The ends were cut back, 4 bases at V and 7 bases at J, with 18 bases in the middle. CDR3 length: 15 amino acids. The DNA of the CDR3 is TGTGCCAGCAGCCCCGACCCAGGGGATGGACAGCCCCAGCATTTT. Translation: CASSPDPGDGQPQHF.

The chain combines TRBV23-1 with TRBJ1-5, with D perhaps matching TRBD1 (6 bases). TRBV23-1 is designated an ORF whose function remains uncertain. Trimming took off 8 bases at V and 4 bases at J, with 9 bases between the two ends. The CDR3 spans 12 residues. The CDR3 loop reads CASRDKNQPQHF. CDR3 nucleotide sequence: TGCGCCAGCCGGGACAAAAATCAGCCCCAGCATTTT.

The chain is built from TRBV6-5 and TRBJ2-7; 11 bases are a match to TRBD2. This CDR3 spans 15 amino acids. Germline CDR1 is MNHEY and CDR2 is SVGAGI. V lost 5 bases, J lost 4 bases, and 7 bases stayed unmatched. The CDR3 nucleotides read TGTGCCAGCAGTCTTAGCGGGAGGGCCGGGTACGAGCAGTACTTC. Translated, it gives CASSLSGRAGYEQYF.

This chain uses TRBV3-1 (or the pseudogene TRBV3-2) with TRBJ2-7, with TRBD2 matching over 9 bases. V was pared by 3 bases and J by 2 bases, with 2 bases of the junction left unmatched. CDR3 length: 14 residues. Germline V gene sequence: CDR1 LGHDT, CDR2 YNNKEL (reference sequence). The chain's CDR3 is CASSHGTSTYEQYF. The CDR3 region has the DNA TGTGCCAGCAGCCACGGGACTAGCACCTACGAGCAGTACTTC.

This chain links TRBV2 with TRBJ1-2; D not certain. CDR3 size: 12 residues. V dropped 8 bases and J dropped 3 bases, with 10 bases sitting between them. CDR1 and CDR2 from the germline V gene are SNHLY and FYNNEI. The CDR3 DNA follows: TGTGCCAGCGTGCGCCAGGACTATGGCTACACCTTC. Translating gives CASVRQDYGYTF.

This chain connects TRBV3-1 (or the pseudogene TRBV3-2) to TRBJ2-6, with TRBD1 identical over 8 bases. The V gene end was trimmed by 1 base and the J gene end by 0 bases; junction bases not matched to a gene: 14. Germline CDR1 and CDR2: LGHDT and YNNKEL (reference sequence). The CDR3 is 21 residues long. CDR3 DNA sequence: TGTGCCAGCAGCCAAGCAGTGGGGACAGGCGATATGTTCTCTGGGGCCAACGTCCTGACTTTC. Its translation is CASSQAVGTGDMFSGANVLTF.

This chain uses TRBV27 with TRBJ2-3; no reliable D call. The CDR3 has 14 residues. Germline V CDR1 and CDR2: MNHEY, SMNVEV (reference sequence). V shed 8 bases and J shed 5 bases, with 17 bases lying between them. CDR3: CASRPDGGKDTQYF. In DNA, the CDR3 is TGTGCCAGCCGTCCGGACGGTGGTAAAGATACGCAGTATTTT.

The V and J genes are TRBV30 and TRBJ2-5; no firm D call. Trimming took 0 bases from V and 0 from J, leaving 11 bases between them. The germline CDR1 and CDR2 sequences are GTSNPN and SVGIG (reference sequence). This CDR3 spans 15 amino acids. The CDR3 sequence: CAWSVSRYHQETQYF. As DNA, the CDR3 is TGTGCCTGGAGTGTATCTAGGTACCACCAAGAGACCCAGTACTTC.

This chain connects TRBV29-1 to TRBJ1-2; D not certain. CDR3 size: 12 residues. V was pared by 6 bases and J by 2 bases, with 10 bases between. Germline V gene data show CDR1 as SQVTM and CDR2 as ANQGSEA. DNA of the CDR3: TGCAGCGTCCTCCTGAACAACTATGGCTACACCTTC. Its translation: CSVLLNNYGYTF. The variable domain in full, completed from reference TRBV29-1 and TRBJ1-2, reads SAVISQKPSRDICQRGTSLTIQCQVDSQVTMMFWYRQQPGQSLTLIATANQGSEATYESGFVIDKFPISRPNLTFSTLTVSNMSPEDSSIYLCSVLLNNYGYTFGSGTRLTVV.

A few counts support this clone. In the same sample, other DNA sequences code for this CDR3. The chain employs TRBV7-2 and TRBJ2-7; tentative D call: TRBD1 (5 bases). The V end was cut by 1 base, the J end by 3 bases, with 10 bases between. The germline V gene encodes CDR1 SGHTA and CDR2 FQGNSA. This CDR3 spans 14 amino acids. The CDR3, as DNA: TGTGCCAGCAGCTTAGGCAGGGTAGACTACGAGCAGTACTTC. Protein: CASSLGRVDYEQYF.

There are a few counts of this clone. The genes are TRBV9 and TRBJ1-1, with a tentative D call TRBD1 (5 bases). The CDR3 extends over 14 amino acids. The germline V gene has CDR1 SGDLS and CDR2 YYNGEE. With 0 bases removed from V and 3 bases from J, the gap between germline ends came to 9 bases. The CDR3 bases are TGTGCCAGCAGCGTAGGGACAAGGGACACTGAAGCTTTCTTT. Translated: CASSVGTRDTEAFF.

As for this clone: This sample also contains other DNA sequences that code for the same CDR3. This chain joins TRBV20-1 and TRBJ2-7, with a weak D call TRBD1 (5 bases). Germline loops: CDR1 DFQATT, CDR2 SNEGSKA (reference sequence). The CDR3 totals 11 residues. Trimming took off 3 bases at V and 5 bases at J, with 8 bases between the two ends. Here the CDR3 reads CSARSGHEQYF. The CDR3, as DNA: TGCAGTGCTAGGTCAGGGCACGAGCAGTACTTC.

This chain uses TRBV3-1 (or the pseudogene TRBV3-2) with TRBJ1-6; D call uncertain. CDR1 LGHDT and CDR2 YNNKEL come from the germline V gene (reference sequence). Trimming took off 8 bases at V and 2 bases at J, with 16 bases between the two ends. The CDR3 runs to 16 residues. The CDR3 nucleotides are TGTGCCAGCCAAGGAGTCGGGAGTGCCTATAATTCACCCCTCCACTTT. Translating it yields CASQGVGSAYNSPLHF.

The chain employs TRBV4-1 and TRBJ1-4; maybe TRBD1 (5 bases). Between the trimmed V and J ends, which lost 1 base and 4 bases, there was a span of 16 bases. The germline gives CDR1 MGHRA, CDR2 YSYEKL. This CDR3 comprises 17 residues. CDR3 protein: CASSQATPGRSNEKLFF. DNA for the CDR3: TGCGCCAGCAGCCAAGCCACTCCGGGACGGAGTAATGAAAAACTGTTTTTT.

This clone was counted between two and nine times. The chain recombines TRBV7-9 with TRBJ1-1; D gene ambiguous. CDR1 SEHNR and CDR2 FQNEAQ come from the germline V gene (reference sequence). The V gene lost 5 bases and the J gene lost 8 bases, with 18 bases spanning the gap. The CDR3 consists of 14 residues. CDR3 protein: CASSPRSDLGEAFF. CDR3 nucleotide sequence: TGTGCCAGCAGCCCTCGTTCAGATCTTGGAGAAGCTTTCTTT.

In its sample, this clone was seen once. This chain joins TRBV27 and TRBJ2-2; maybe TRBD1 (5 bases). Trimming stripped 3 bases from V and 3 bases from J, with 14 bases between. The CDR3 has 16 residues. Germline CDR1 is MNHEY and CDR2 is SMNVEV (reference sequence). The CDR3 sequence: CASSFGRAVYTGELFF. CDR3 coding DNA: TGTGCCAGCAGTTTCGGCAGGGCCGTATACACCGGGGAGCTGTTTTTT.